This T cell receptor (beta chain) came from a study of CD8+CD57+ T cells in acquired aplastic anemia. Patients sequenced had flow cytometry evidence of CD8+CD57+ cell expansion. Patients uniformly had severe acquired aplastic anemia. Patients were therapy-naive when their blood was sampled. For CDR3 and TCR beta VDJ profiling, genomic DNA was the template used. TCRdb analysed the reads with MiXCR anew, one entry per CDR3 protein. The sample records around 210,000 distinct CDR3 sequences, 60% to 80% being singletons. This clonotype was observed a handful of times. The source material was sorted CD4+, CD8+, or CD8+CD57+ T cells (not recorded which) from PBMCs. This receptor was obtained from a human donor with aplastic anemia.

The CDR3 is CASSVASSPLHF. Written as DNA, the CDR3 is TGTGCCAGCAGCGTAGCGAGTTCACCCCTCCACTTT. This chain uses TRBV5-6 with TRBJ1-6; D unclear. V lost 4 bases, J lost 9 bases, and 8 bases lay in between. Germline V gene lookup returns CDR1 SGHDT and CDR2 YYEEEE. This CDR3 has 12 residues.